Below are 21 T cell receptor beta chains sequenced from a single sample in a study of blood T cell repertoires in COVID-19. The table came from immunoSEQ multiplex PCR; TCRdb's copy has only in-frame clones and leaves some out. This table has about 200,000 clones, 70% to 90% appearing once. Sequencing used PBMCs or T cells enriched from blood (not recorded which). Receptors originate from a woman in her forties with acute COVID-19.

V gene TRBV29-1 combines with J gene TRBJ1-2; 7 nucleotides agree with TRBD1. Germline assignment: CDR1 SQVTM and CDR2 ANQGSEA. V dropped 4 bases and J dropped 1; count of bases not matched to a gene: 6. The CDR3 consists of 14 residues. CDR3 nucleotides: TGCAGCGTTGGAACAGGGGTAGTTAACTATGGCTACACCTTC. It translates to CSVGTGVVNYGYTF.

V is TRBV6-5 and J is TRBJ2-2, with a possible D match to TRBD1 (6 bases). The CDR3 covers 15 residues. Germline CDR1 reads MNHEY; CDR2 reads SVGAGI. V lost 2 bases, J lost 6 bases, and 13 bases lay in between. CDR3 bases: TGTGCCAGCAGTTACCAGAAAGACAGGCCCGGGGAGCTGTTTTTT. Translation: CASSYQKDRPGELFF.

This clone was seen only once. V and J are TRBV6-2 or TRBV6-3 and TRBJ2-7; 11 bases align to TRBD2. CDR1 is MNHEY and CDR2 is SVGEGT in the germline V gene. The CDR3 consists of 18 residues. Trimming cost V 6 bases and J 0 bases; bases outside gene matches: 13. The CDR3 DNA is TGTGCCAGCAGCTCTCTTGGGACTAGCGGACCCAGCTCCTACGAGCAGTACTTC. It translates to CASSSLGTSGPSSYEQYF.

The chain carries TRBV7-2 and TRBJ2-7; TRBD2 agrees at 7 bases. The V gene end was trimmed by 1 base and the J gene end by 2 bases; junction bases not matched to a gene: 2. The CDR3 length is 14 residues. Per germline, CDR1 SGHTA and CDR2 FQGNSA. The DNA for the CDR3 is TGTGCCAGCAGCTTAGGGCTAGCGGCCTACGAGCAGTACTTC. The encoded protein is CASSLGLAAYEQYF.

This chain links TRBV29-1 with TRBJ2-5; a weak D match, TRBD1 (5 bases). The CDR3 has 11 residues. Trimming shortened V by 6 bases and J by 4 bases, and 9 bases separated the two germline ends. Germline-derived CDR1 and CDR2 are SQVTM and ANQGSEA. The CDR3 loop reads CSVTRGETQYF. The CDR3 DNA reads TGCAGCGTAACAAGGGGAGAGACCCAGTACTTC.

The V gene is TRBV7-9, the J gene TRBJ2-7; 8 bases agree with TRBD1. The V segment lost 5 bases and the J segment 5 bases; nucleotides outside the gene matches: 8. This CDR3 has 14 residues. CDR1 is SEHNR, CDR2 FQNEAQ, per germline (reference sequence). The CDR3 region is CASSTGQGRHEQYF. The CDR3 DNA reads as TGTGCCAGCAGCACAGGACAGGGTAGGCACGAGCAGTACTTC. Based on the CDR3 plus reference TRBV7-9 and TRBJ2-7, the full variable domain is DTGVSQNPRHKITKRGQNVTFRCDPISEHNRLYWYRQTLGQGPEFLTYFQNEAQLEKSRLLSDRFSAERPKGSFSTLEIQRTEQGDSAMYLCASSTGQGRHEQYFGPGTRLTVT.

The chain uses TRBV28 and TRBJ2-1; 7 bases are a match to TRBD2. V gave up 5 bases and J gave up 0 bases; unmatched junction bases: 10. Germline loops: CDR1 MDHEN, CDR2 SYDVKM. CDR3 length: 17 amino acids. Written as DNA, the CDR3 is TGTGCCAGCAGTCTGCCGGGGGGATGGAGCTCCTACAATGAGCAGTTCTTC. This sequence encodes CASSLPGGWSSYNEQFF.

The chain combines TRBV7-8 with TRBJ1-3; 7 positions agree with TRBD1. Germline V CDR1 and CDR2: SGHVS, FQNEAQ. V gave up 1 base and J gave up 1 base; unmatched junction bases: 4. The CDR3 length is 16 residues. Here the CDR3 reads CASSLEEGASGNTIYF. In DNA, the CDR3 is TGTGCCAGCAGCTTAGAAGAGGGGGCTTCTGGAAACACCATATATTTT.

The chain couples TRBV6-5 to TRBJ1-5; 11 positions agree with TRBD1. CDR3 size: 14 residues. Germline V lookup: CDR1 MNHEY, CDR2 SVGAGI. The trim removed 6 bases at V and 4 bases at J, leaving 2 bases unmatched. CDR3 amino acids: CASRGTGGNQPQHF. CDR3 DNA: TGTGCCAGCAGGGGGACAGGGGGAAATCAGCCCCAGCATTTT.

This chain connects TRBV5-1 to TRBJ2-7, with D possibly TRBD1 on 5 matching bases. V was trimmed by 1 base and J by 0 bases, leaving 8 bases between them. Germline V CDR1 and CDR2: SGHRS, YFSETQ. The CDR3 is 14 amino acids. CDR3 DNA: TGCGCCAGCAGCTTGACAGGAGCCTCCTACGAGCAGTACTTC. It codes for CASSLTGASYEQYF.

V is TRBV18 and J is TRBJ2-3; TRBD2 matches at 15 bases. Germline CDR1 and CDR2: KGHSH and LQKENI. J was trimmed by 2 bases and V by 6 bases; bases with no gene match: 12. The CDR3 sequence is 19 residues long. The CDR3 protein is CASSQTPGLAGGSTDTQYF. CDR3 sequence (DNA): TGTGCCAGCTCTCAAACGCCGGGACTAGCGGGAGGTTCCACAGATACGCAGTATTTT.

DNA of the CDR3: TGTGCCAGCAGGTACCAGGGTTACACTGAAGCTTTCTTT. As protein: CASRYQGYTEAFF. The chain combines TRBV6-2 or TRBV6-3 with TRBJ1-1, with TRBD1 as a possible D gene (5 bases). CDR1 is MNHEY and CDR2 is SVGEGT in the germline V gene. V was shortened by 6 bases and J by 3 bases, with 11 bases between the two germline ends. This CDR3 has 13 amino acids.

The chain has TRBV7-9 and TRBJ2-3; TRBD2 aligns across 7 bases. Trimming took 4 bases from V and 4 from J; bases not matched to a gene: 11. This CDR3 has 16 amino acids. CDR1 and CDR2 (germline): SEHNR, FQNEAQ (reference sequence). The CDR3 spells CASSWGRRESADTQYF. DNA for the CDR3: TGTGCCAGCAGCTGGGGTAGGCGGGAGTCAGCAGATACGCAGTATTTT.

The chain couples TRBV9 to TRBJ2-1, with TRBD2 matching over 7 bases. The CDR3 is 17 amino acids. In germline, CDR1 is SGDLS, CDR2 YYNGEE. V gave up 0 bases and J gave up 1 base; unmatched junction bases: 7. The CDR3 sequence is CASSVGVLGGSYNEQFF. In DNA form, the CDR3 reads TGTGCCAGCAGCGTAGGAGTCTTGGGAGGGTCCTACAATGAGCAGTTCTTC. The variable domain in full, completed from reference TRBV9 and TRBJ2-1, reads DSGVTQTPKHLITATGQRVTLRCSPRSGDLSVYWYQQSLDQGLQFLIQYYNGEERAKGNILERFSAQQFPDLHSELNLSSLELGDSALYFCASSVGVLGGSYNEQFFGPGTRLTVL.

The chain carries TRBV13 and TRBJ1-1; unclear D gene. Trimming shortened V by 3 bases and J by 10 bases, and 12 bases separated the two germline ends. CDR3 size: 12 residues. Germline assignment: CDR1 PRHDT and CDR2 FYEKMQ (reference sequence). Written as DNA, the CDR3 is TGTGCCAGCAGCTTGACCCAGGCCGGAGCTTTCTTT. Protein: CASSLTQAGAFF.

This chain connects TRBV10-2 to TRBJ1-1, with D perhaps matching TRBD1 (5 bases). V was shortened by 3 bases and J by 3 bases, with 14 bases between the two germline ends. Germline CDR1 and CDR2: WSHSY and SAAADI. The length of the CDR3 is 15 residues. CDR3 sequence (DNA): TGCGCCAGCAGTGAAAGGGGCAGAAGTGACACTGAAGCTTTCTTT. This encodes CASSERGRSDTEAFF.

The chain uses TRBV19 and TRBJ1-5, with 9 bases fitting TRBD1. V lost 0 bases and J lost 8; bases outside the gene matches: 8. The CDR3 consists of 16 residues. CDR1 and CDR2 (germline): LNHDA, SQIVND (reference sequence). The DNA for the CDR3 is TGTGCCAGTAGTATAGAACGGGGGACAGGGATGAAGCCCCAGCATTTT. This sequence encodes CASSIERGTGMKPQHF.

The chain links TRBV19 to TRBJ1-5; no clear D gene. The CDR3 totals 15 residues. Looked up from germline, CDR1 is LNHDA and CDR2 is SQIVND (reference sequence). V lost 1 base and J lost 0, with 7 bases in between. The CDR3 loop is CASSIGLYSNQPQHF. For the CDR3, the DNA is TGTGCCAGTAGTATAGGACTGTATAGCAATCAGCCCCAGCATTTT.

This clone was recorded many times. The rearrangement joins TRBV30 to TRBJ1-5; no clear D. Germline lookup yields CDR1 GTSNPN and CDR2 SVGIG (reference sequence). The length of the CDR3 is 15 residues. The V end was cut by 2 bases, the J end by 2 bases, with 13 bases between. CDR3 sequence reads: CAWSIGGLGNQPQHF. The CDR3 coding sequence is TGTGCCTGGAGTATTGGAGGGCTTGGCAATCAGCCCCAGCATTTT. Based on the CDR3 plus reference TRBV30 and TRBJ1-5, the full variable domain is SQTIHQWPATLVQPVGSPLSLECTVEGTSNPNLYWYRQAAGRGLQLLFYSVGIGQISSEVPQNLSASRPQDRQFILSSKKLLLSDSGFYLCAWSIGGLGNQPQHFGDGTRLSIL.

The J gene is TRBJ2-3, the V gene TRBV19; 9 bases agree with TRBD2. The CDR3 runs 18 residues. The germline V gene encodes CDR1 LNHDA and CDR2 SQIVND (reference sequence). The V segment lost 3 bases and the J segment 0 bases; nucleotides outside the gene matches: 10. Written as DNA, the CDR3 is TGTGCCAGTAGTATCCAACTAGCGGGTCGGCCTAGCACAGATACGCAGTATTTT. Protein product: CASSIQLAGRPSTDTQYF.

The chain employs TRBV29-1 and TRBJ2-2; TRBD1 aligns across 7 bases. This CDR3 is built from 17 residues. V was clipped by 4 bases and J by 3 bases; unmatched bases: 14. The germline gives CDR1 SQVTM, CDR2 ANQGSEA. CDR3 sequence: CSVGRSETGWDTGELFF. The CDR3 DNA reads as TGCAGCGTTGGACGTTCCGAGACAGGGTGGGACACCGGGGAGCTGTTTTTT.